The 23 T cell receptor beta chains presented below share a single source sample, sequenced in a study of T cell changes during pregnancy in multiple sclerosis. Only in-frame clones appear in the TCRdb table, and some are missing; sequencing was by immunoSEQ multiplex PCR. The data contain around 96,000 clones, 80% to 95% of them singletons. The material sequenced was peripheral blood, taken in the first trimester of pregnancy. These TCRs come from a female donor with multiple sclerosis, enrolled in a pregnancy study.

V gene TRBV10-3 combines with J gene TRBJ1-4, with 7 bases aligning to TRBD1. This CDR3 is built from 14 residues. Losses at the gene ends were 6 bases for V and 4 bases for J; bases not matched to a gene: 5. Per the germline V gene, CDR1 is ENHRY and CDR2 is SYGVKD. In nucleotides, the CDR3 is TGTGCCATCAGCCGGACAGGCCTTAATGAAAAACTGTTTTTT. Encoded protein: CAISRTGLNEKLFF.

The DNA for the CDR3 is TGTGCCATGTCCCTGGGGCCCTCCGCTGAAGCTTTCTTT. Amino acid sequence: CAMSLGPSAEAFF. V usage is TRBV10-3 and J usage is TRBJ1-1; the D gene is possibly TRBD1 (5 bases). From germline, CDR1 is ENHRY and CDR2 SYGVKD. This CDR3 comprises 13 residues. Trimming took off 9 bases at V and 6 bases at J, with 17 bases between the two ends.

This sequence joins TRBV5-1 and TRBJ1-2, with 7 bases lining up with TRBD1. Germline assignment: CDR1 SGHRS and CDR2 YFSETQ. V was clipped by 0 bases and J by 5 bases; unmatched bases: 7. The CDR3 is 15 residues long. This chain's CDR3 is CASSLARTGEYGYTF. Here the CDR3 DNA reads TGCGCCAGCAGCTTGGCGAGGACAGGTGAATATGGCTACACCTTC.

V is TRBV7-3 and J is TRBJ2-3; D is undetermined. The length of the CDR3 is 12 residues. V was pared by 2 bases and J by 4 bases, with 4 bases between. Per the germline V gene, CDR1 is SGHTA and CDR2 is FQGTGA. Here the CDR3 DNA reads TGTGCCAGCAGCTTACTAGCAGATACGCAGTATTTT. It specifies CASSLLADTQYF.

The chain combines TRBV19 with TRBJ2-2; D possibly corresponds to TRBD2 (6 bases). The CDR3 length is 16 residues. V was pared by 7 bases and J by 0 bases, with 15 bases between. Germline V CDR1 and CDR2: LNHDA, SQIVND (reference sequence). CDR3 nucleotide sequence: TGTGCCAGTATGGGTTTGGGGGGACCGAACACCGGGGAGCTGTTTTTT. Protein sequence: CASMGLGGPNTGELFF. The full variable domain, in which reference TRBV19 and TRBJ2-2 provide the parts outside the CDR3, is DGGITQSPKYLFRKEGQNVTLSCEQNLNHDAMYWYRQDPGQGLRLIYYSQIVNDFQKGDIAEGYSVSREKKESFPLTVTSAQKNPTAFYLCASMGLGGPNTGELFFGEGSRLTVL.

The count of this clone is one. The J gene is TRBJ1-1, the V gene TRBV6-6; a possible D gene is TRBD1 (6 bases). This CDR3 contains 14 residues. V was clipped by 4 bases and J by 1 base, with 10 bases between them. The germline CDR1 and CDR2 sequences are MNHNY and SVGAGI (reference sequence). The CDR3 protein is CASSSQTGNTEAFF. CDR3 DNA: TGTGCCAGCAGTTCCCAGACAGGGAACACTGAAGCTTTCTTT.

J is TRBJ2-2 and V is TRBV25-1; TRBD1 agrees at 7 bases. V lost 1 base to trimming and J lost 7 bases; unmatched junction nucleotides: 15. Germline V lookup: CDR1 MGHDK, CDR2 SYGVNS. The CDR3 loop spans 18 amino acids. CDR3 sequence: CASSEFWGHRGEYGELFF. CDR3 coding DNA: TGTGCCAGCAGTGAATTTTGGGGACACAGGGGAGAGTACGGGGAGCTGTTTTTT.

This clone was seen more than once but under ten times. The chain has TRBV14 and TRBJ1-1, with D maybe TRBD1 (6 bases). In germline, CDR1 is SGHDN, CDR2 FVKESK. This CDR3 has 15 amino acids. Trimming removed 1 base at V and 0 bases at J, with 9 bases between. The DNA for the CDR3 is TGTGCCAGCAGCCAAGTTTCAGGGGTGAACACTGAAGCTTTCTTT. Translating it yields CASSQVSGVNTEAFF.

The chain links TRBV9 to TRBJ2-3, with 9 bases aligning to TRBD2. Trimming removed 0 bases from V and 2 bases from J; junction bases left unmatched: 10. Germline V CDR1 and CDR2: SGDLS, YYNGEE. This CDR3 has 18 amino acids. The CDR3 nucleotides are TGTGCCAGCAGCGTAGTCAGCGGGGGGCTTGGGATCACAGATACGCAGTATTTT. Translating gives CASSVVSGGLGITDTQYF.

The chain couples TRBV18 to TRBJ2-3; the match to TRBD2 covers 7 bases. The CDR3 runs 17 residues. V lost 3 bases to trimming and J lost 3 bases; unmatched junction nucleotides: 12. Germline lookup yields CDR1 KGHSH and CDR2 LQKENI. CDR3 DNA sequence: TGTGCCAGCTCACCCCCTGCAGCGGGGATGAGAACAGATACGCAGTATTTT. Translation: CASSPPAAGMRTDTQYF.

The chain uses TRBV7-8 and TRBJ1-5; D is unclear. Trimming removed 3 bases at V and 1 base at J, with 13 bases between. The germline V gene encodes CDR1 SGHVS and CDR2 FQNEAQ. The CDR3 is made up of 16 amino acids. This CDR3 is CASSFAGKRSNQPQHF. The CDR3 nucleotides are TGTGCCAGCAGCTTTGCGGGGAAGCGGAGCAATCAGCCCCAGCATTTT.

This clone turned up a few times. The rearrangement uses TRBV19 and TRBJ1-1; tentative D call: TRBD1 (6 bases). CDR1 and CDR2 (germline): LNHDA, SQIVND (reference sequence). The CDR3 has 20 amino acids. The V gene lost 5 bases and the J gene lost 0 bases, with 28 bases spanning the gap. Here the CDR3 DNA reads TGTGCCAGTAGTGATGAGACCGGGACACACTACCAGGGGATGAACACTGAAGCTTTCTTT. It encodes CASSDETGTHYQGMNTEAFF.

V gene TRBV5-8 combines with J gene TRBJ2-7; 10 bases are a match to TRBD1. Germline assignment: CDR1 SGHTS and CDR2 YDEGEE. Germline trimming cut 2 bases from V and 2 bases from J; bases unmatched to any gene: 4. The CDR3 has 15 amino acids. As DNA, the CDR3 is TGTGCCAGCAGCTTACCGGGACAGGGGACCTACGAGCAGTACTTC. Translated: CASSLPGQGTYEQYF.

This clone was seen only a few times. CDR3 sequence reads: CASSSSGQGILAQYF. The CDR3 DNA is TGTGCCAGCAGCTCTTCGGGACAGGGAATATTGGCCCAGTACTTC. The rearrangement links TRBV7-9 to TRBJ2-5; 9 bases align to TRBD1. V shed 4 bases, J shed 9 bases, and the junction held 12 bases outside the gene matches. The CDR3 has 15 amino acids. CDR1 SEHNR and CDR2 FQNEAQ come from the germline V gene (reference sequence). The full variable domain, its missing parts supplied by reference TRBV7-9 and TRBJ2-5, is DTGVSQNPRHKITKRGQNVTFRCDPISEHNRLYWYRQTLGQGPEFLTYFQNEAQLEKSRLLSDRFSAERPKGSFSTLEIQRTEQGDSAMYLCASSSSGQGILAQYFGPGTRLLVL.

The chain recombines TRBV5-1 with TRBJ2-4; D is possibly TRBD1 (6 bases). V was shortened by 4 bases and J by 8 bases, with 13 bases between the two germline ends. CDR1 SGHRS and CDR2 YFSETQ come from the germline V gene. CDR3 length: 13 amino acids. The CDR3 sequence is CASSLAPGDIQYF. CDR3 nucleotide sequence: TGCGCCAGCAGCCTAGCCCCAGGGGACATTCAGTACTTC.

This chain connects TRBV7-6 to TRBJ2-7, with D possibly matching TRBD2 (5 bases). The germline gives CDR1 SGHVS, CDR2 FNYEAQ. Trimming removed 4 bases at V and 0 bases at J, with 10 bases between. This CDR3 is 14 amino acids long. Written as DNA, the CDR3 is TGTGCCAGCAGCTCACTAGTAAGCTCCTACGAGCAGTACTTC. It codes for CASSSLVSSYEQYF.

The V gene is TRBV6-1, the J gene TRBJ1-1; D gene unclear. The length of the CDR3 is 16 residues. The V gene's germline CDR1 is MNHNS and CDR2 SASEGT. V was trimmed by 0 bases and J by 9 bases, leaving 20 bases between them. CDR3 amino acids: CASSEADGIYGRKAFF. The CDR3 DNA sequence: TGTGCCAGCAGTGAAGCGGACGGGATATATGGGAGGAAAGCTTTCTTT.

This chain joins TRBV6-1 and TRBJ2-7, with TRBD2 as a possible D gene (6 bases). CDR3 length: 14 amino acids. Trimming took off 3 bases at V and 2 bases at J, with 11 bases between the two ends. Germline V gene data show CDR1 as MNHNS and CDR2 as SASEGT. Here the CDR3 reads CASSDWRVTYEQYF. Written as DNA, the CDR3 is TGTGCCAGCAGTGACTGGAGGGTCACCTACGAGCAGTACTTC.

CDR3 region: CASSPTSGGETQYF. For the CDR3, the DNA is TGTGCCAGCAGCCCGACTAGCGGGGGGGAGACCCAGTACTTC. This chain links TRBV7-9 with TRBJ2-5; 13 bases map to TRBD2. Germline CDR1 and CDR2: SEHNR and FQNEAQ (reference sequence). V lost 5 bases, J lost 5 bases, and 2 bases stayed unmatched. CDR3 length equals 14 residues.

This chain links TRBV19 with TRBJ1-2; 9 positions match TRBD1. The V gene's germline CDR1 is LNHDA and CDR2 SQIVND (reference sequence). The CDR3 spans 13 residues. Trimming cost V 7 bases and J 7 bases; bases outside gene matches: 7. The CDR3 here is CASTLGQGSGYTF. DNA of the CDR3: TGTGCCAGTACCCTCGGACAGGGGAGTGGCTACACCTTC.

J is TRBJ2-3 and V is TRBV9; 16 bases map to TRBD2. Germline lookup yields CDR1 SGDLS and CDR2 YYNGEE. The V and J ends lost 4 bases and 6 bases, in that order; junction bases with no gene match: 14. The CDR3 spans 19 residues. The CDR3 coding sequence is TGTGCCAGCAGCCCTCAACCGGGACTAGCGGGGGGGTCCAGGGATACGCAGTATTTT. Protein: CASSPQPGLAGGSRDTQYF.

The chain is built from TRBV30 and TRBJ1-4; TRBD1 matches 7 bases. With V trimmed by 2 bases and J by 8 bases, 11 bases remained unmatched. CDR1 is GTSNPN and CDR2 is SVGIG in the germline V gene (reference sequence). This CDR3 spans 15 amino acids. Here the CDR3 DNA reads TGTGCCTGGAGTTTGGCGGACAGGAGGTCCGAAAAACTGTTTTTT. Its translation is CAWSLADRRSEKLFF.

The chain employs TRBV5-1 and TRBJ1-6, with D perhaps matching TRBD1 (6 bases). The CDR3 totals 15 residues. V dropped 0 bases and J dropped 3 bases, with 7 bases sitting between them. The germline V gene has CDR1 SGHRS and CDR2 YFSETQ. The CDR3 loop reads CASSLGDIYNSPLHF. CDR3 bases: TGCGCCAGCAGCTTGGGGGACATCTATAATTCACCCCTCCACTTT.